This T cell receptor (beta chain) was sequenced during a study of T cell changes during pregnancy in multiple sclerosis. The protocol was immunoSEQ multiplex PCR, while the TCRdb copy is restricted to in-frame clones and leaves out a portion. The data show under 130,000 clones, just over 90% seen once. Germline CDR1 MNHNS, CDR2 SASEGT. The CDR3 loop spans 15 amino acids. The V segment lost 7 bases and the J segment 1 base; nucleotides outside the gene matches: 5. V gene TRBV6-1 combines with J gene TRBJ1-5; 9 nucleotides match TRBD1. This TCR derives from a female donor with multiple sclerosis, enrolled in a pregnancy study. Sequences were derived from peripheral blood, sampled after pregnancy. DNA of the CDR3: TGTGCCAGCACCAGACAGGGGGAAAGCAATCAGCCCCAGCATTTT. This encodes CASTRQGESNQPQHF.